This passage covers 25 T cell receptor beta chains from one sample sequenced in a study of T cell responses to AZD1222 COVID-19 vaccine. Sequencing was performed with immunoSEQ multiplex PCR; in TCRdb, only in-frame clones are kept and a portion is missing. The data hold 210,000 or so clones, with about 94% observed a single time. The sequenced sample was peripheral blood, obtained 28 days after the second dose of the MenACWY control vaccine. The receptors here all came from an adult who received the MenACWY meningococcal vaccine as a control.

The CDR3 DNA reads as TGTGCCAGCTCCACTCAACAGGGCAACTCCTACGAGCAGTACTTC. Amino acid sequence: CASSTQQGNSYEQYF. The chain combines TRBV18 with TRBJ2-7, with D tentatively TRBD1 (6 bases). The germline V gene has CDR1 KGHSH and CDR2 LQKENI. Trimming took 6 bases from V and 0 from J, leaving 15 bases between them. This CDR3 is built from 15 residues.

The chain links TRBV5-6 to TRBJ2-2; TRBD1 matches at 9 bases. The V segment lost 3 bases and the J segment 7 bases; nucleotides outside the gene matches: 7. Germline assignment: CDR1 SGHDT and CDR2 YYEEEE. The CDR3 spans 15 residues. The chain's CDR3 is CASSSATGGGGELFF. The CDR3 coding sequence is TGTGCCAGCAGCTCAGCGACAGGGGGAGGCGGGGAGCTGTTTTTT.

The genes are TRBV12-3 or TRBV12-4 and TRBJ1-1, with no clear D. CDR3 length: 12 residues. The ends were cut back, 3 bases at V and 4 bases at J, with 6 bases in the middle. The CDR3 DNA is TGTGCCAGCAGTTTTGCGGGCACTGAAGCTTTCTTT. Its protein is CASSFAGTEAFF.

V usage is TRBV6-5 and J usage is TRBJ1-5; 7 positions agree with TRBD1. V was pared by 7 bases and J by 3 bases, with 6 bases of the junction left unmatched. The CDR3 totals 14 residues. Germline V gives CDR1 MNHEY, CDR2 SVGAGI. The chain's CDR3 is CASNQTGLNQPQHF. The CDR3 DNA reads as TGTGCCAGCAACCAGACAGGGCTCAATCAGCCCCAGCATTTT.

The chain employs TRBV13 and TRBJ1-1; D may be TRBD1 (5 bases). The ends were cut back, 4 bases at V and 0 bases at J, with 9 bases in the middle. The CDR3 loop spans 14 amino acids. From germline, CDR1 is PRHDT and CDR2 FYEKMQ (reference sequence). CDR3 in DNA: TGTGCCAGCAGCTGGGGACGGATGAACACTGAAGCTTTCTTT. Its protein is CASSWGRMNTEAFF.

The chain carries TRBV30 and TRBJ2-1, with D unclear. V gave up 0 bases and J gave up 4 bases, with 19 bases separating them. This CDR3 comprises 17 residues. The germline V gene encodes CDR1 GTSNPN and CDR2 SVGIG (reference sequence). The CDR3 nucleotides read TGTGCCTGGAGTGTAAGTCAGGCCATCCGCCTGTACAATGAGCAGTTCTTC. Its protein is CAWSVSQAIRLYNEQFF.

In this sample, this clone turned up once. The CDR3: CASSTQGNHEKLFF. The DNA of the CDR3 is TGCGCCAGCAGCACTCAGGGAAATCATGAAAAACTGTTTTTT. The chain combines TRBV5-1 with TRBJ1-4, with D maybe TRBD1 (5 bases). The CDR3 totals 14 residues. V lost 4 bases to trimming and J lost 6 bases, with 13 bases between them. Germline lookup yields CDR1 SGHRS and CDR2 YFSETQ.

The V gene is TRBV28, the J gene TRBJ2-1, with D perhaps matching TRBD2 (5 bases). CDR1 and CDR2 from the germline V gene are MDHEN and SYDVKM. The germline V and J ends were trimmed by 7 bases and 4 bases, with 17 bases remaining between them. The CDR3 sequence is 15 residues long. The CDR3 reads CASNHKADLYNEQFF. The CDR3 nucleotides read TGTGCCAGCAACCATAAAGCGGACCTATACAATGAGCAGTTCTTC.

The chain uses TRBV5-1 and TRBJ2-7, with D hard to call. CDR1 is SGHRS and CDR2 is YFSETQ in the germline V gene. The CDR3 contains 13 residues. V was trimmed by 0 bases and J by 3 bases, leaving 7 bases between them. The CDR3 here is CASSLVQNYEQYF. The CDR3 DNA sequence: TGCGCCAGCAGCTTGGTTCAGAACTACGAGCAGTACTTC. Variable domain in full (rest from reference TRBV5-1 and TRBJ2-7): KAGVTQTPRYLIKTRGQQVTLSCSPISGHRSVSWYQQTPGQGLQFLFEYFSETQRNKGNFPGRFSGRQFSNSRSEMNVSTLELGDSALYLCASSLVQNYEQYFGPGTRLTVT.

This sequence joins TRBV10-3 and TRBJ2-1, with TRBD2 identical over 8 bases. There are 19 residues in the CDR3. The V gene end was trimmed by 0 bases and the J gene end by 5 bases; junction bases not matched to a gene: 15. Per the germline V gene, CDR1 is ENHRY and CDR2 is SYGVKD. The DNA of the CDR3 is TGTGCCATCAGTGAGTCGTCGGCGGGAGGTGTTGGCGGGGACAATGAGCAGTTCTTC. Translation: CAISESSAGGVGGDNEQFF.

This chain joins TRBV4-3 and TRBJ2-6; D remains unclear. Germline V gives CDR1 LGHNA, CDR2 YSLEER. Between the trimmed V and J ends, which lost 4 bases and 2 bases, there was a span of 15 bases. The CDR3 contains 17 residues. The CDR3 here is CASSPYLAGAGANVLTF. The CDR3 nucleotides read TGCGCCAGCAGCCCTTATCTTGCAGGCGCTGGGGCCAACGTCCTGACTTTC.

This chain links TRBV7-9 with TRBJ2-4; tentative D call: TRBD2 (5 bases). The CDR3 consists of 14 residues. V lost 4 bases and J 3 bases, leaving 10 bases between the germline ends. Germline assignment: CDR1 SEHNR and CDR2 FQNEAQ (reference sequence). DNA of the CDR3: TGTGCCAGCAGCTCTGAGGGCTTCAAAAACATTCAGTACTTC. Protein: CASSSEGFKNIQYF.

The CDR3 here is CASSLEGPVDGDNQPQHF. The CDR3, as DNA: TGTGCCAGCAGCTTAGAGGGGCCTGTGGACGGGGACAATCAGCCCCAGCATTTT. The genes are TRBV11-3 and TRBJ1-5; D may be TRBD1 (5 bases). This CDR3 has 18 residues. Germline-derived CDR1 and CDR2 are SGHNT and YENEEA. Trimming stripped 0 bases from V and 3 bases from J, with 18 bases between.

The rearrangement joins TRBV28 to TRBJ2-7; TRBD1 matches 9 bases. This CDR3 comprises 13 residues. Trimming at V came to 6 bases and at J to 5 bases, leaving 5 bases not matched to a gene. Looked up from germline, CDR1 is MDHEN and CDR2 is SYDVKM. CDR3 sequence reads: CASRRQGDNEQYF. DNA for the CDR3: TGTGCCAGCAGACGACAGGGGGATAACGAGCAGTACTTC.

This clone was seen only once. The chain is built from TRBV9 and TRBJ2-3; a possible D gene is TRBD2 (5 bases). The CDR3 covers 14 residues. Germline-derived CDR1 and CDR2 are SGDLS and YYNGEE. V lost 3 bases to trimming and J lost 4 bases, with 12 bases between them. The CDR3 DNA reads as TGTGCCAGCAGCGCCGACGGGATTTCAGATACGCAGTATTTT. The encoded protein is CASSADGISDTQYF.

J is TRBJ1-4 and V is TRBV4-3; 7 bases agree with TRBD1. The V gene's germline CDR1 is LGHNA and CDR2 YSLEER. The trim removed 0 bases at V and 3 bases at J, leaving 4 bases unmatched. The CDR3 covers 16 residues. In DNA, the CDR3 is TGCGCCAGCAGCCAAGATACAGGACAGGCTAATGAAAAACTGTTTTTT. It specifies CASSQDTGQANEKLFF.

This chain connects TRBV19 to TRBJ2-1; the match to TRBD2 covers 11 bases. The V and J ends lost 4 bases and 8 bases, in that order; junction bases with no gene match: 4. This CDR3 is 14 amino acids long. The germline CDR1 and CDR2 sequences are LNHDA and SQIVND (reference sequence). The DNA of the CDR3 is TGTGCCAGTAGTACTAGCGGGAGGCTCGATGAGCAGTTCTTC. Its protein is CASSTSGRLDEQFF. Looking up the rest from reference TRBV19 and TRBJ2-1 gives the full variable domain: DGGITQSPKYLFRKEGQNVTLSCEQNLNHDAMYWYRQDPGQGLRLIYYSQIVNDFQKGDIAEGYSVSREKKESFPLTVTSAQKNPTAFYLCASSTSGRLDEQFFGPGTRLTVL.

The chain couples TRBV7-9 to TRBJ2-7, with D maybe TRBD1 (6 bases). The CDR3 has 16 amino acids. In germline, CDR1 is SEHNR, CDR2 FQNEAQ (reference sequence). V shed 3 bases and J shed 0 bases, with 15 bases lying between them. CDR3 nucleotide sequence: TGTGCCAGCAGCTTCTATGGGACGGACAGCTCCTACGAGCAGTACTTC. Protein: CASSFYGTDSSYEQYF.

This clone was detected only once. The rearrangement joins TRBV4-2 to TRBJ1-3; D gene uncertain. This CDR3 contains 15 residues. Germline lookup yields CDR1 LGHNA and CDR2 YNFKEQ. The V gene lost 4 bases and the J gene lost 1 base, with 11 bases spanning the gap. The CDR3 loop is CASSRSRESGNTIYF. CDR3 nucleotide sequence: TGTGCCAGCAGCCGCTCTCGTGAGTCTGGAAACACCATATATTTT.

The rearrangement links TRBV11-2 to TRBJ1-4; no clear D gene. CDR3 length: 13 amino acids. Germline V CDR1 and CDR2: SGHAT, FQNNGV. V lost 4 bases to trimming and J lost 5 bases, with 8 bases between them. CDR3 residues: CASSWRENEKLFF. The CDR3 nucleotides read TGTGCCAGCAGCTGGAGGGAAAATGAAAAACTGTTTTTT.

On this clone itself: Other DNA sequences in this sample translate to the same CDR3. The genes are TRBV12-3 or TRBV12-4 and TRBJ1-5, with D uncertain. The CDR3 sequence is 13 residues long. The V gene lost 5 bases and the J gene lost 0 bases, with 5 bases spanning the gap. The CDR3 nucleotides read TGTGCCAGCAGTGATTATAGCAATCAGCCCCAGCATTTT. Protein sequence: CASSDYSNQPQHF.

The rearrangement joins TRBV7-2 to TRBJ2-1; 10 bases line up with TRBD2. CDR1 is SGHTA, CDR2 FQGNSA, per germline. The junction had 11 bases not matched to a gene; V was cut back by 5 bases and J by 4 bases. The CDR3 is made up of 17 amino acids. The CDR3 nucleotides are TGTGCCAGCAGCAGCCCACCTGGAGCGGGGGGGTACAATGAGCAGTTCTTC. Translating it yields CASSSPPGAGGYNEQFF.

V and J are TRBV4-2 and TRBJ2-5; tentatively, D is TRBD2 (7 bases). The CDR3 has 15 amino acids. Germline V lookup: CDR1 LGHNA, CDR2 YNFKEQ. Trimming took 8 bases from V and 5 from J, leaving 21 bases between them. The CDR3 DNA reads as TGTGCCAGCCCTCAAGGATTGGAGGGGGGGGAGACCCAGTACTTC. This gives the protein CASPQGLEGGETQYF.

This chain links TRBV28 with TRBJ2-7, with a tentative D call TRBD1 (6 bases). The CDR3 length is 13 residues. V was pared by 3 bases and J by 7 bases, with 13 bases between. Germline values: CDR1 MDHEN, CDR2 SYDVKM. CDR3: CASSFQGSGEQYF. The CDR3 DNA reads TGTGCCAGCAGTTTTCAGGGGTCCGGGGAGCAGTACTTC.

J is TRBJ2-5 and V is TRBV7-2; D gene ambiguous. Trimming took off 5 bases at V and 5 bases at J, with 12 bases between the two ends. CDR1 SGHTA and CDR2 FQGNSA come from the germline V gene. There are 13 residues in the CDR3. The CDR3 DNA follows: TGTGCCAGCAGCCAATCTCTGTTTGAGACCCAGTACTTC. Protein: CASSQSLFETQYF.